This T cell receptor beta chain was observed in a study of T cells in Graves' hyperthyroidism and ophthalmopathy. The sample holds one count of this clonotype. V was cut by 2 bases and J by 7 bases, with 8 bases left in between. Germline CDR1 and CDR2: SGHVS and FQNEAQ. The CDR3 spans 12 residues. What was amplified from RNA transcripts were TCR beta CDR3 regions. First-round RT-PCR with HTBI primers amplified the TCR CDR3 region. TCRdb reprocessed the multiplex PCR reads with MiXCR, giving one entry per CDR3 protein. The sample has some 700,000 distinct CDR3 sequences, 17% seen once. The origin of this receptor is a man aged 50 to 59 with Graves' hyperthyroidism. The source material was blood. The chain couples TRBV7-8 to TRBJ1-2; D perhaps matches TRBD1 (5 bases). CDR3 DNA sequence: TGTGCCAGCAGCTTATACGGGGCTGGCTACACCTTC. Encoded protein: CASSLYGAGYTF. The variable domain in full, with the rest retrieved from reference TRBV7-8 and TRBJ1-2, is GAGVSQSPRYKVAKRGQDVALRCDPISGHVSLFWYQQALGQGPEFLTYFQNEAQLDKSGLPSDRFFAERPEGSVSTLKIQRTQQEDSAVYLCASSLYGAGYTFGSGTRLTVV.